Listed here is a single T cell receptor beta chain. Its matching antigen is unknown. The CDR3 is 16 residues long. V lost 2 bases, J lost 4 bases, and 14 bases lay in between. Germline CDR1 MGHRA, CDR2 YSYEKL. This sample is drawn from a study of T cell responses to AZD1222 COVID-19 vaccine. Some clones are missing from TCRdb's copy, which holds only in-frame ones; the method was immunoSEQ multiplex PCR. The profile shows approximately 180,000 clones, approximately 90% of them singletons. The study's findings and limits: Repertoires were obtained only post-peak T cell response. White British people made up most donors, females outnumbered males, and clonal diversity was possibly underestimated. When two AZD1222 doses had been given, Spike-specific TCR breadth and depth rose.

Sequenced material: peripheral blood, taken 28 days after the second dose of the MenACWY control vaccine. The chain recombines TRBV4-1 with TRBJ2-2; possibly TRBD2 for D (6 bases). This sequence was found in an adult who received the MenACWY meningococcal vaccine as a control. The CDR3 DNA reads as TGCGCCAGCAGCCAAACTGGCAAAGCGGGCACCGGGGAGCTGTTTTTT. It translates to CASSQTGKAGTGELFF.